A selection of T cell receptor beta chains follows, all from one sample in a study of blood T cell repertoires in COVID-19. This table comes from immunoSEQ multiplex PCR, and its TCRdb copy is limited to in-frame clones, with some not included. The sample shows around 440,000 clones, more than 70% of them seen only once. Material for sequencing was peripheral blood. These receptors were obtained from a woman aged 45-59 years with COVID-19, enrolled during active disease. Both conserved end residues are part of each CDR3. Each record gives: CDR3 protein, CDR3 DNA, V gene, D gene, J gene, clone size. A D gene is named only where the DNA matches it firmly. Part of the rows lack a size; the others show once, few, many or a class for expanded clones.

CASSSAGGPDTQYF	TGCGCCAGCAGCTCGGCGGGGGGTCCAGATACGCAGTATTTT	TRBV5-1	TRBD2	TRBJ2-3	.
CASSIAQGINQPQHF	TGTGCCAGTAGTATAGCGCAGGGTATCAATCAGCCCCAGCATTTT	TRBV19	.	TRBJ1-5	.
CASVEVEGTDTQYF	TGCGCCAGCGTTGAAGTTGAGGGCACAGATACGCAGTATTTT	TRBV5-1	.	TRBJ2-3	once
CASSFPGPLHF	TGTGCCAGCAGTTTTCCCGGACCCCTCCACTTT	TRBV12-3/TRBV12-4	.	TRBJ1-6	once
CATSDGPLNTEAFF	TGTGCCACCAGTGATGGGCCATTGAACACTGAAGCTTTCTTT	TRBV24-1	.	TRBJ1-1	.
CASSQSYPGETQYF	TGTGCCAGCAGCCAATCCTACCCCGGAGAGACCCAGTACTTC	TRBV16	.	TRBJ2-5	.
CASSRGTNEKLFF	TGTGCCAGCAGTCGGGGAACTAATGAAAAACTGTTTTTT	TRBV6-2/TRBV6-3	.	TRBJ1-4	.
CASSPIGDRPEKLFF	TGCGCCAGCAGCCCAATAGGGGACAGGCCGGAAAAACTGTTTTTT	TRBV5-1	TRBD1	TRBJ1-4	.
CSVEAGGTEAFF	TGCAGCGTTGAAGCAGGGGGCACTGAAGCTTTCTTT	TRBV29-1	TRBD1	TRBJ1-1	.
CASSEPGEKLFF	TGTGCCAGCAGTGAACCTGGCGAAAAACTGTTTTTT	TRBV6-1	.	TRBJ1-4	.
CASSLQTVWSSYNEQFF	TGTGCCAGCAGTCTTCAGACCGTCTGGAGCTCCTACAATGAGCAGTTCTTC	TRBV6-6	.	TRBJ2-1	.
CASSLTSADTQYF	TGTGCCAGCAGCTTAACTAGCGCAGATACGCAGTATTTT	TRBV11-2	TRBD2	TRBJ2-3	.
CASSLSRGQGTEAFF	TGCGCCAGCAGCTTGAGCAGGGGGCAAGGGACTGAAGCTTTCTTT	TRBV5-1	TRBD1	TRBJ1-1	.
CASSYRRGKSGYTF	TGTGCCAGCAGTTACCGCAGGGGAAAGTCTGGCTACACCTTC	TRBV6-5	.	TRBJ1-2	.
CASSPPRGARGNQPQHF	TGTGCCAGTAGTCCTCCCCGTGGGGCCCGGGGCAATCAGCCCCAGCATTTT	TRBV19	.	TRBJ1-5	.
CASKPSVSYEQYF	TGTGCCAGCAAGCCTAGCGTTAGCTACGAGCAGTACTTC	TRBV2	.	TRBJ2-7	.
CASSIWGGGPSYGVTQYF	TGTGCCAGTAGTATTTGGGGGGGCGGACCCTCGTATGGCGTGACGCAGTATTTT	TRBV19	.	TRBJ2-3	.
CASSQGAVSTDTQYF	TGTGCCAGCAGCCAGGGGGCGGTCAGCACAGATACGCAGTATTTT	TRBV14	.	TRBJ2-3	.
CASSRQTTNEKLFF	TGTGCCAGCAGCAGACAGACAACTAATGAAAAACTGTTTTTT	TRBV2	.	TRBJ1-4	.
CASSLDQGNTQYF	TGCGCCAGCAGCTTGGATCAGGGGAATACGCAGTATTTT	TRBV5-1	.	TRBJ2-3	few
CASSLSGSLNTEAFF	TGCGCCAGCAGCCTTTCAGGCAGTCTGAACACTGAAGCTTTCTTT	TRBV4-1	.	TRBJ1-1	.
CASSTGTPTEAFF	TGTGCCAGCAGTACAGGGACCCCCACTGAAGCTTTCTTT	TRBV2	.	TRBJ1-1	.
CASSSTNAPYGYTF	TGTGCCAGCAGCTCTACCAATGCCCCCTATGGCTACACCTTC	TRBV7-9	.	TRBJ1-2	.
CASSQGTERDTIYF	TGTGCCAGCAGCCAAGGAACCGAGAGGGACACCATATATTTT	TRBV3-1/TRBV3-2	.	TRBJ1-3	once
CASSQDLEQYF	TGTGCCAGCAGCCAAGATCTCGAGCAGTACTTC	TRBV3-1/TRBV3-2	.	TRBJ2-7	.
CASSSRLAASDTQYF	TGTGCCAGCAGCTCCAGACTAGCCGCATCAGATACGCAGTATTTT	TRBV6-2/TRBV6-3	TRBD2	TRBJ2-3	.
CASSARRGYYEQYF	TGTGCCAGCAGTGCTCGGAGGGGTTACTACGAGCAGTACTTC	TRBV25-1	.	TRBJ2-7	.
CATGTGANVLTF	TGTGCTACAGGCACTGGGGCCAACGTCCTGACTTTC	TRBV19	.	TRBJ2-6	.
CASSHRVAAYEQYF	TGTGCCAGCAGCCACAGGGTTGCGGCCTACGAGCAGTACTTC	TRBV11-1	.	TRBJ2-7	.
CTSILGTGGPLLNTGELFF	TGCACCAGCATACTTGGGACAGGGGGCCCTCTATTGAACACCGGGGAGCTGTTTTTT	TRBV1	.	TRBJ2-2	.
CASSVTSGTSGYTF	TGTGCCAGCAGCGTAACTTCAGGCACCTCTGGTTACACCTTC	TRBV9	.	TRBJ1-2	.
CASSFGGNRKRNYGYTF	TGTGCCAGCAGCTTCGGCGGGAATCGCAAAAGGAACTATGGCTACACCTTC	TRBV7-2	.	TRBJ1-2	.
CASRASGTDTQYF	TGTGCCAGCAGGGCTAGCGGCACAGATACGCAGTATTTT	TRBV12-3/TRBV12-4	.	TRBJ2-3	.
CASSLKPGQETYEQYF	TGTGCCAGCAGCCTAAAACCGGGACAGGAGACCTACGAGCAGTACTTC	TRBV3-1/TRBV3-2	TRBD1	TRBJ2-7	.
CASSEVYRAGNTIYF	TGTGCCAGCAGTGAAGTTTACAGGGCTGGAAACACCATATATTTT	TRBV6-1	.	TRBJ1-3	.
CASSSTDRGNQPQHF	TGTGCCAGCAGTTCGACGGACAGGGGCAATCAGCCCCAGCATTTT	TRBV2	TRBD1	TRBJ1-5	few
CASSRKQGARDTQYF	TGTGCCAGCAGTCGGAAACAGGGGGCTAGAGATACGCAGTATTTT	TRBV28	TRBD1	TRBJ2-3	.
CASGTLTARITEAFF	TGTGCTAGTGGTACCTTGACAGCAAGAATCACTGAAGCTTTCTTT	TRBV12-5	.	TRBJ1-1	.
CASSLSPGGNQPQHF	TGTGCCAGCAGCTTAAGTCCGGGGGGGAATCAGCCCCAGCATTTT	TRBV7-8	.	TRBJ1-5	.
CASSYWTSGANEQFF	TGTGCCAGCAGTTACTGGACTAGCGGGGCAAATGAGCAGTTCTTC	TRBV6-5	TRBD2	TRBJ2-1	.
CATLRLSGEQFF	TGTGCCACCCTCCGACTCTCTGGTGAGCAGTTCTTC	TRBV10-3	.	TRBJ2-1	.
CASSQEVRGGAEGDGYTF	TGCGCCAGCAGCCAAGAAGTGAGAGGGGGCGCGGAGGGGGATGGCTACACCTTC	TRBV4-1	TRBD1	TRBJ1-2	.
CASSPVLGSTDTQYF	TGTGCCAGCAGCCCAGTACTAGGGTCCACAGATACGCAGTATTTT	TRBV9	.	TRBJ2-3	.
CASSMGQHYGYTF	TGTGCCAGCAGTATGGGACAGCACTATGGCTACACCTTC	TRBV12-3/TRBV12-4	TRBD1	TRBJ1-2	.
CASSHRGLGSPLHF	TGTGCCAGCAGCCACAGGGGGCTAGGTTCACCCCTCCACTTT	TRBV19	TRBD1	TRBJ1-6	.
CASSSNGGGNTYGYTF	TGTGCCAGCAGTTCTAATGGTGGCGGGAACACCTATGGCTACACCTTC	TRBV7-2	.	TRBJ1-2	.
CASNLGQPNTEAFF	TGTGCCAGCAACTTGGGACAACCGAACACTGAAGCTTTCTTT	TRBV6-5	.	TRBJ1-1	.
CASSFLRGSNEQYF	TGTGCCAGCAGCTTCTTACGGGGTTCAAACGAGCAGTACTTC	TRBV5-6	.	TRBJ2-7	.
CASSLGTEGWREAFF	TGCGCCAGCAGCTTAGGGACTGAAGGTTGGCGTGAAGCTTTCTTT	TRBV5-1	.	TRBJ1-1	.
CASSLESLGDEQFF	TGCGCCAGCAGCTTGGAGTCTTTAGGGGATGAGCAGTTCTTC	TRBV5-1	.	TRBJ2-1	.
CASSYVGPTLSTEAFF	TGTGCCAGCAGTTACGTGGGCCCCACTTTGAGCACTGAAGCTTTCTTT	TRBV6-5	.	TRBJ1-1	.
CASSSVVATNEKLFF	TGTGCCAGCAGTTCCGTCGTCGCAACTAATGAAAAACTGTTTTTT	TRBV28	.	TRBJ1-4	.